This T cell receptor (beta chain) emerged from a study of T cells in Graves' hyperthyroidism and ophthalmopathy. The table lists this clonotype with many counts. The antigen remains unidentified. Study results and limitations: Blood also contained most expanded thyroid clonotypes above 0.001.

Regions amplified from RNA transcripts were the TCR beta CDR3 regions. A set of HTBI primers served as the primers for a first-round RT-PCR of the TCR CDR3. TCRdb processed the multiplex PCR reads anew with MiXCR; each CDR3 protein has one entry. The data hold 540,000 or so distinct CDR3 sequences, with around a sixth observed a single time. After removal of 0 bases from V and 1 base from J, the junction contained 6 bases not matched to a gene. From germline, CDR1 is SGHAT and CDR2 FQNNGV. The CDR3 runs 16 residues. The chain combines TRBV11-2 with TRBJ2-7, with 7 positions matching TRBD1. Sequences were obtained from blood. The receptor comes from a woman in her 30s with Graves' hyperthyroidism. Here the CDR3 DNA reads TGTGCCAGCAGCTTAGAGATTGAGGGACAGTCCTACGAGCAGTACTTC. This encodes CASSLEIEGQSYEQYF.